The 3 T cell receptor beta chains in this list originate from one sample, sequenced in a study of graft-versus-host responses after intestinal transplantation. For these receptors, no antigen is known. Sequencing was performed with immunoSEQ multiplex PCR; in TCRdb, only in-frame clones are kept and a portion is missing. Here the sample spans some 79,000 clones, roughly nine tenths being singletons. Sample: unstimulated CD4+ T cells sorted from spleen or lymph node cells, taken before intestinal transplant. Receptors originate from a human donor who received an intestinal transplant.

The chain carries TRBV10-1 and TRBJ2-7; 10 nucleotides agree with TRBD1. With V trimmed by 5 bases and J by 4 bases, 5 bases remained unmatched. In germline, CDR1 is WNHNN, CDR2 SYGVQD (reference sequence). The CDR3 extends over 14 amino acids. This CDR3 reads CASSSRTGGYEQYF. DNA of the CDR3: TGCGCCAGCAGTTCCAGGACAGGGGGGTACGAGCAGTACTTC.

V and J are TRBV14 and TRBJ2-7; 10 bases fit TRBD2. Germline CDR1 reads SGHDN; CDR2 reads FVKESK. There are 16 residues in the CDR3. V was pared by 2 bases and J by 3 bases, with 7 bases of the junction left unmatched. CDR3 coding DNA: TGTGCCAGCAGCCAACGGAGCGGGAGGGCCTTCTACGAGCAGTACTTC. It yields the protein CASSQRSGRAFYEQYF.

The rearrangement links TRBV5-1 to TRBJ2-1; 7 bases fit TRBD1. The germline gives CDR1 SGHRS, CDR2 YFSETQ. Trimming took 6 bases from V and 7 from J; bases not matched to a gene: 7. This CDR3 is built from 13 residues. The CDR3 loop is CASTLGQSNEQFF. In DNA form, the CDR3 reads TGCGCCAGCACCCTGGGACAGAGTAATGAGCAGTTCTTC. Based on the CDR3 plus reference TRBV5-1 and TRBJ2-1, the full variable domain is KAGVTQTPRYLIKTRGQQVTLSCSPISGHRSVSWYQQTPGQGLQFLFEYFSETQRNKGNFPGRFSGRQFSNSRSEMNVSTLELGDSALYLCASTLGQSNEQFFGPGTRLTVL.